Sequencing of this TCR beta chain was carried out in a study of shared clonotypes between healthy human individuals. General study points: Investigators collected only blood, and repertoires in tissues likely differ.

Clones were read by immunoSEQ multiplex PCR, and TCRdb kept only the in-frame ones, dropping some. The sample has 1.5 million to 2.5 million clones, approximately 94% seen once. The CDR3 has 14 residues. The V gene lost 4 bases and the J gene lost 5 bases, with 15 bases spanning the gap. The germline V gene encodes CDR1 SGDLS and CDR2 YYNGEE. Positively selected for CCR7, the CD45RO-negative cells used as naive CD8 cells excluded terminally differentiated effector memory CD45RA+ cells. On this clone itself: Its antigen remains unidentified.

The TCR originated in a man younger than 35 in good health. The source material was naive CD8+ T cells sorted from blood. The chain links TRBV9 to TRBJ2-5, with a tentative D call TRBD2 (5 bases). CDR3 region: CASSPRGEVETQYF. As DNA, the CDR3 is TGTGCCAGCAGCCCCCGGGGTGAGGTCGAGACCCAGTACTTC.